A single sample gave rise to the 31 T cell receptor beta chains below, sequenced in a study of tumor-infiltrating lymphocytes in localized non-small cell lung cancer listed by TCRdb under 2021. Library prep was done by the immunoSEQ multiplex PCR assay. The source is immuneACCESS, and TCRdb retained only in-frame sequences with V and J called. Part of the clones is not carried over; for the studies checked, unresolved V genes explain less than half of this, and the remainder is unexplained. Here the sample has over 11,000 clones; roughly four fifths occur a single time. Under 25% of the sample is in the top ten clones. Input material: lung tumor tissue. The receptors stem from a human donor with non-small cell lung cancer.

This chain connects TRBV19 to TRBJ1-6, with 7 bases aligning to TRBD1. CDR3 length: 17 amino acids. V was clipped by 3 bases and J by 10 bases; unmatched bases: 15. CDR1 LNHDA and CDR2 SQIVND come from the germline V gene (reference sequence). CDR3 sequence: CASSIRTGIMRGSPLHF. In DNA form, the CDR3 reads TGTGCCAGTAGTATCCGGACAGGAATAATGCGAGGGTCACCCCTCCACTTT.

This clone was seen a handful of times. The chain employs TRBV5-1 and TRBJ2-1, with D unclear. The CDR3 runs to 16 residues. In germline, CDR1 is SGHRS, CDR2 YFSETQ. The ends were cut back, 4 bases at V and 0 bases at J, with 14 bases in the middle. The CDR3 bases are TGCGCCAGCAGCCGACTGGCCCAAAGCTCCTACAATGAGCAGTTCTTC. It codes for CASSRLAQSSYNEQFF.

This sequence joins TRBV5-1 and TRBJ1-2; D is unresolved. Germline assignment: CDR1 SGHRS and CDR2 YFSETQ. V was clipped by 4 bases and J by 8 bases, with 21 bases between them. The CDR3 is made up of 15 amino acids. The CDR3 loop is CASSPEFATGGGYTF. For the CDR3, the DNA is TGCGCCAGCAGCCCTGAGTTCGCGACCGGAGGGGGCTACACCTTC.

V usage is TRBV2 and J usage is TRBJ2-3, with D possibly TRBD2 on 5 matching bases. Germline V gene lookup returns CDR1 SNHLY and CDR2 FYNNEI. V lost 2 bases to trimming and J lost 2 bases, with 14 bases between them. CDR3 size: 16 residues. CDR3 nucleotides: TGTGCCAGCAGTGAATGGGCGGCTAGCCTCACAGATACGCAGTATTTT. It codes for CASSEWAASLTDTQYF.

The gene calls are TRBV19 and TRBJ1-2; 8 bases fit TRBD1. Germline V gene data show CDR1 as LNHDA and CDR2 as SQIVND (reference sequence). This CDR3 contains 11 residues. Germline trimming cut 6 bases from V and 13 bases from J; bases unmatched to any gene: 7. The CDR3 sequence is CASRGTGVLTF. For the CDR3, the DNA is TGTGCCAGTAGGGGGACAGGAGTTCTCACCTTC. The entire variable domain, with the rest obtained from reference TRBV19 and TRBJ1-2, is as follows: DGGITQSPKYLFRKEGQNVTLSCEQNLNHDAMYWYRQDPGQGLRLIYYSQIVNDFQKGDIAEGYSVSREKKESFPLTVTSAQKNPTAFYLCASRGTGVLTFGSGTRLTVV.

This chain joins TRBV5-6 and TRBJ1-2; D not resolved. Germline V gene data show CDR1 as SGHDT and CDR2 as YYEEEE. CDR3 length: 14 residues. V was trimmed by 0 bases and J by 2 bases, leaving 8 bases between them. The CDR3 DNA reads TGTGCCAGCAGCTTGGTACACCTGAACTATGGCTACACCTTC. This translates into CASSLVHLNYGYTF.

The chain employs TRBV28 and TRBJ1-2; no clear D gene. Deletions cut 7 bases from V and 0 bases from J, with 24 bases between. The CDR3 contains 18 residues. Per the germline V gene, CDR1 is MDHEN and CDR2 is SYDVKM. The DNA for the CDR3 is TGTGCCAGCACCCTCACTAAACGGGGAACAACAGCTAACTATGGCTACACCTTC. Its translation is CASTLTKRGTTANYGYTF.

This clone was recorded only once. The chain links TRBV5-1 to TRBJ2-1; 9 nucleotides match TRBD2. The CDR3 has 15 amino acids. Trimming took 6 bases from V and 4 from J; bases not matched to a gene: 8. Germline assignment: CDR1 SGHRS and CDR2 YFSETQ. The CDR3 DNA reads TGCGCCAGCAAAGGCGCAAGCGGGGGGTACAATGAGCAGTTCTTC. Its protein product is CASKGASGGYNEQFF.

The chain uses TRBV5-1 and TRBJ2-7; no clear D. Germline-derived CDR1 and CDR2 are SGHRS and YFSETQ. This CDR3 contains 14 residues. Trimming shortened V by 3 bases and J by 2 bases, and 12 bases separated the two germline ends. The CDR3 region is CASSSPQFPYEQYF. Written as DNA, the CDR3 is TGCGCCAGCAGCTCCCCCCAATTCCCCTACGAGCAGTACTTC.

V is TRBV18 and J is TRBJ2-7; either TRBD1 or TRBD2 may fit D (5 bases each). The CDR3 is 14 amino acids. CDR1 KGHSH and CDR2 LQKENI come from the germline V gene. Trimming cost V 6 bases and J 2 bases, with 14 bases left between them. CDR3 in amino acids: CASSPGTSTYEQYF. CDR3 DNA: TGTGCCAGCTCGCCCGGGACGTCAACCTACGAGCAGTACTTC.

This sequence joins TRBV5-1 and TRBJ2-2, with TRBD2 matching 9 bases. Germline V lookup: CDR1 SGHRS, CDR2 YFSETQ. The CDR3 consists of 16 residues. With V trimmed by 3 bases and J by 5 bases, 8 bases remained unmatched. CDR3 loop: CASSSGTSRGTGELFF. CDR3 DNA: TGCGCCAGCAGCTCTGGGACTAGCAGGGGTACCGGGGAGCTGTTTTTT.

The chain carries TRBV5-4 and TRBJ2-5; 9 bases fit TRBD2. The CDR3 runs to 15 residues. Looked up from germline, CDR1 is SGHNT and CDR2 is YYREEE (reference sequence). The junction had 5 bases not matched to a gene; V was cut back by 0 bases and J by 5 bases. This chain's CDR3 is CASSLVSGGGETQYF. The DNA for the CDR3 is TGTGCCAGCAGCTTGGTTAGCGGGGGCGGGGAGACCCAGTACTTC.

This clone was seen a few times. The chain carries TRBV30 and TRBJ1-2; tentative D call: TRBD1 (5 bases). Germline lookup yields CDR1 GTSNPN and CDR2 SVGIG (reference sequence). The CDR3 runs to 13 residues. V dropped 1 base and J dropped 4 bases, with 10 bases sitting between them. The CDR3 nucleotides read TGTGCCTGGAGTGGGGGCAGGGTCTATGGCTACACCTTC. Translated: CAWSGGRVYGYTF.

The chain carries TRBV6-5 and TRBJ1-1, with 8 bases lining up with TRBD1. J gave up 4 bases and V 6 bases, and 7 bases lay outside the gene matches. In germline, CDR1 is MNHEY, CDR2 SVGAGI. This CDR3 contains 14 residues. CDR3 sequence reads: CASRAGQGPTEAFF. CDR3 nucleotides: TGTGCCAGCAGGGCCGGACAGGGACCCACTGAAGCTTTCTTT.

This chain joins TRBV27 and TRBJ1-2; D is uncertain. V lost 5 bases and J lost 4, with 11 bases in between. Germline V gene sequence: CDR1 MNHEY, CDR2 SMNVEV (reference sequence). The CDR3 runs to 13 residues. The CDR3 region has the DNA TGTGCCAGCAGTCTGGACGGGCCCTATGGCTACACCTTC. Amino acids: CASSLDGPYGYTF.

The chain links TRBV28 to TRBJ2-7, with D possibly TRBD1 on 5 matching bases. This CDR3 comprises 12 residues. Germline-derived CDR1 and CDR2 are MDHEN and SYDVKM. V lost 4 bases to trimming and J lost 4 bases, with 8 bases between them. CDR3 coding DNA: TGTGCCAGCAGTTCGACAGTTTACGAGCAGTACTTC. Amino acids: CASSSTVYEQYF. The entire variable domain, with the rest obtained from reference TRBV28 and TRBJ2-7, is as follows: DVKVTQSSRYLVKRTGEKVFLECVQDMDHENMFWYRQDPGLGLRLIYFSYDVKMKEKGDIPEGYSVSREKKERFSLILESASTNQTSMYLCASSSTVYEQYFGPGTRLTVT.

The CDR3 reads CASSSQGNEQFF. CDR3 nucleotides: TGTGCCAGCAGCTCACAGGGTAATGAGCAGTTCTTC. The rearrangement uses TRBV7-8 and TRBJ2-1, with D tentatively TRBD1 (6 bases). There are 12 residues in the CDR3. Germline V lookup: CDR1 SGHVS, CDR2 FQNEAQ. V lost 4 bases, J lost 7 bases, and 8 bases lay in between. The full variable domain, in which reference TRBV7-8 and TRBJ2-1 provide the parts outside the CDR3, is GAGVSQSPRYKVAKRGQDVALRCDPISGHVSLFWYQQALGQGPEFLTYFQNEAQLDKSGLPSDRFFAERPEGSVSTLKIQRTQQEDSAVYLCASSSQGNEQFFGPGTRLTVL.

The chain couples TRBV4-2 to TRBJ2-7; D perhaps matches TRBD1 (6 bases). CDR1 LGHNA and CDR2 YNFKEQ come from the germline V gene. The CDR3 sequence is 13 residues long. Trimming stripped 3 bases from V and 6 bases from J, with 12 bases between. This chain's CDR3 is CASSHTTGREQYF. For the CDR3, the DNA is TGTGCCAGCAGCCATACAACAGGGCGCGAGCAGTACTTC.

This sequence joins TRBV4-2 and TRBJ1-4; D possibly corresponds to TRBD1 (5 bases). Looked up from germline, CDR1 is LGHNA and CDR2 is YNFKEQ. Trimming removed 1 base from V and 7 bases from J, with 13 bases in between. The CDR3 has 15 residues. DNA for the CDR3: TGTGCCAGCAGCCAAGTTGGGCAGCAGGGTGAAAAACTGTTTTTT. Its translation: CASSQVGQQGEKLFF.

The gene calls are TRBV7-2 and TRBJ1-1; D not certain. Germline-derived CDR1 and CDR2 are SGHTA and FQGNSA. V lost 3 bases, J lost 4 bases, and 12 bases lay in between. The CDR3 has 14 amino acids. Here the CDR3 reads CASSFVGKGTEAFF. The CDR3 DNA sequence: TGTGCCAGCAGCTTTGTGGGGAAGGGCACTGAAGCTTTCTTT.

The DNA of the CDR3 is TGTGCCAGCAGCTCTGGGACTAGCGGGGGCACCGGGGAGCTGTTTTTT. This gives the protein CASSSGTSGGTGELFF. The gene calls are TRBV11-2 and TRBJ2-2; 14 bases are a match to TRBD2. This CDR3 is built from 16 residues. Per the germline V gene, CDR1 is SGHAT and CDR2 is FQNNGV. The J segment lost 4 bases and the V segment lost 4 bases, leaving 2 bases of the junction unmatched.

The V and J genes are TRBV30 and TRBJ2-5; weak D call: TRBD2 (5 bases). CDR3 size: 15 residues. V was pared by 2 bases and J by 5 bases, with 18 bases between. Germline CDR1 is GTSNPN and CDR2 is SVGIG (reference sequence). The CDR3 sequence: CAWSRSGASWETQYF. Here the CDR3 DNA reads TGTGCCTGGAGTAGATCCGGCGCTAGCTGGGAGACCCAGTACTTC.

This chain joins TRBV5-1 and TRBJ2-5, with TRBD2 as a possible D gene (6 bases). CDR1 and CDR2 (germline): SGHRS, YFSETQ. The V end was cut by 2 bases, the J end by 5 bases, with 16 bases between. This CDR3 has 15 amino acids. The CDR3 loop is CASSFEGGDGETQYF. CDR3 bases: TGCGCCAGCAGCTTCGAGGGAGGAGATGGGGAGACCCAGTACTTC.

This chain links TRBV7-8 with TRBJ2-7; 9 nucleotides agree with TRBD1. Germline lookup yields CDR1 SGHVS and CDR2 FQNEAQ. V shed 5 bases, J shed 3 bases, and the junction held 11 bases outside the gene matches. The CDR3 contains 16 residues. The CDR3 bases are TGTGCCAGCAGCCTAAAAAACAGGGGGCCCAACTACGAGCAGTACTTC. The encoded protein is CASSLKNRGPNYEQYF.

The chain uses TRBV11-1 and TRBJ2-7; TRBD2 matches at 14 bases. Trimming took 5 bases from V and 4 from J; bases not matched to a gene: 10. Germline V gene data show CDR1 as SGHAT and CDR2 as FQDESV (reference sequence). This CDR3 contains 17 residues. The CDR3 loop is CASSARLAGGKSYEQYF. The CDR3 nucleotides read TGTGCCAGCAGCGCCAGACTAGCGGGGGGGAAGAGTTACGAGCAGTACTTC.

Only one count was recorded for this clone. The chain combines TRBV2 with TRBJ2-5; D is perhaps TRBD1 or TRBD2 (6 bases each). The CDR3 has 13 amino acids. The V gene lost 8 bases and the J gene lost 5 bases, with 15 bases spanning the gap. Per the germline V gene, CDR1 is SNHLY and CDR2 is FYNNEI. CDR3 protein: CASRRGAVETQYF. DNA of the CDR3: TGTGCCAGCCGGAGGGGGGCTGTGGAGACCCAGTACTTC.

The chain has TRBV7-2 and TRBJ2-3, with 8 bases lining up with TRBD2. The CDR3 runs to 14 residues. The ends lost 5 bases at V and 4 bases at J; junction bases unmatched: 5. Germline lookup yields CDR1 SGHTA and CDR2 FQGNSA. This CDR3 is CASSEPGLADTQYF. DNA for the CDR3: TGTGCCAGCAGCGAGCCGGGACTAGCAGATACGCAGTATTTT.

The chain joins TRBV4-1 to TRBJ2-2, with D possibly being TRBD1 (5 bases). V lost 0 bases and J 5 bases, leaving 16 bases between the germline ends. CDR3 size: 17 residues. Germline assignment: CDR1 MGHRA and CDR2 YSYEKL. CDR3 coding DNA: TGCGCCAGCAGCCAAGATCGGCCAGGGATATCTACCGGGGAGCTGTTTTTT. Residues: CASSQDRPGISTGELFF.

V usage is TRBV6-5 and J usage is TRBJ2-6; D is ambiguous. CDR3 length: 14 amino acids. V was clipped by 10 bases and J by 2 bases, with 12 bases between them. Germline V gives CDR1 MNHEY, CDR2 SVGAGI. The CDR3 region has the DNA TGTGCCACCTTTCCGCTGGCTGGGGCCAACGTCCTGACTTTC. It is translated as CATFPLAGANVLTF.

CDR3 in amino acids: CASSRDGNQPQHF. Here the CDR3 DNA reads TGTGCCAGCAGTAGGGACGGCAATCAGCCCCAGCATTTT. The rearrangement uses TRBV7-9 and TRBJ1-5, with a tentative D call TRBD1 (5 bases). This CDR3 is built from 13 residues. The V end lost 6 bases, the J end lost 2 bases, and 8 bases lay between the germline ends. The germline gives CDR1 SEHNR, CDR2 FQNEAQ (reference sequence). The full variable domain, its missing parts supplied by reference TRBV7-9 and TRBJ1-5, is DTGVSQNPRHKITKRGQNVTFRCDPISEHNRLYWYRQTLGQGPEFLTYFQNEAQLEKSRLLSDRFSAERPKGSFSTLEIQRTEQGDSAMYLCASSRDGNQPQHFGDGTRLSIL.

The rearrangement links TRBV30 to TRBJ2-3; no clear D. Germline V gene sequence: CDR1 GTSNPN, CDR2 SVGIG (reference sequence). CDR3 length: 12 amino acids. V was shortened by 4 bases and J by 6 bases, with 11 bases between the two germline ends. The CDR3 region has the DNA TGTGCCTGGAAGTCCCTGGTTGATACGCAGTATTTT. It specifies CAWKSLVDTQYF.